One and the same sample provided the 7 T cell receptor beta chains below, sequenced in a study of T cells in Graves' hyperthyroidism and ophthalmopathy. Amplified regions were TCR beta CDR3 sequences from RNA transcripts. The TCR CDR3 was amplified in a first-round RT-PCR using the HTBI primer set. Using its own MiXCR run on the multiplex PCR reads, TCRdb lists one record per CDR3 protein. Here the sample spans roughly 700,000 distinct CDR3 sequences, approximately 15% being singletons. Material: blood. The receptors here all came from a woman aged 18-35 years with Graves' hyperthyroidism.

This clonotype was counted between two and nine times. The chain joins TRBV20-1 to TRBJ2-1, with TRBD2 identical over 8 bases. The CDR3 contains 15 residues. The V gene end was trimmed by 0 bases and the J gene end by 7 bases; junction bases not matched to a gene: 8. The V gene's germline CDR1 is DFQATT and CDR2 SNEGSKA (reference sequence). CDR3 sequence: CSARDRVAGTNEQFF. As DNA, the CDR3 is TGCAGTGCTAGAGATAGGGTAGCGGGAACGAATGAGCAGTTCTTC.

This clonotype occurred many times. The chain recombines TRBV4-1 with TRBJ2-7; 13 bases agree with TRBD2. The CDR3 contains 17 residues. The junction had 3 bases not matched to a gene; V was cut back by 1 base and J by 0 bases. CDR1 and CDR2 from the germline V gene are MGHRA and YSYEKL. For the CDR3, the DNA is TGCGCCAGCAGCCAAGTCGGGACTAGCGGGAACTCCTACGAGCAGTACTTC. It encodes CASSQVGTSGNSYEQYF.

The table lists this clonotype with many counts. The CDR3 loop reads CSAFGQGWVGYTF. The CDR3 DNA sequence: TGCAGTGCTTTTGGACAGGGGTGGGTTGGCTACACCTTC. The chain combines TRBV20-1 with TRBJ1-2; 9 positions agree with TRBD1. V lost 5 bases to trimming and J lost 7 bases; unmatched junction nucleotides: 8. This CDR3 region has 13 residues. Germline-derived CDR1 and CDR2 are DFQATT and SNEGSKA (reference sequence).

This clonotype was detected ten times or more. The chain carries TRBV5-5 and TRBJ1-4; D possibly corresponds to TRBD1 (5 bases). Germline lookup yields CDR1 SGHKS and CDR2 YYEKEE (reference sequence). The CDR3 spans 16 residues. V gave up 4 bases and J gave up 2 bases, with 15 bases separating them. The chain's CDR3 is CASSPLSGTTNEKLFF. The DNA for the CDR3 is TGTGCCAGCAGCCCCCTGTCGGGGACCACTAATGAAAAACTGTTTTTT.

This clonotype was counted many times. This chain links TRBV28 with TRBJ1-6, with D unresolved. V lost 3 bases and J 7 bases, leaving 16 bases between the germline ends. Germline assignment: CDR1 MDHEN and CDR2 SYDVKM. The CDR3 covers 16 residues. The CDR3 nucleotides are TGTGCCAGCAGTTTTAGCCCCAAAATCCGAAATTCACCCCTCCACTTT. It codes for CASSFSPKIRNSPLHF.

This clonotype was detected ten times or more. The V gene is TRBV4-3, the J gene TRBJ2-1, with TRBD2 identical over 10 bases. Germline V gives CDR1 LGHNA, CDR2 YSLEER. J was trimmed by 9 bases and V by 3 bases; bases with no gene match: 8. The CDR3 length is 15 residues. As DNA, the CDR3 is TGCGCCAGCAGCCAGGTTAGCGGGAGGTTAAGTGAGCAGTTCTTC. The encoded protein is CASSQVSGRLSEQFF.

This clonotype was seen at least ten times. The chain couples TRBV2 to TRBJ2-2, with TRBD1 identical over 10 bases. The CDR3 has 18 amino acids. Germline V gives CDR1 SNHLY, CDR2 FYNNEI. The J segment lost 2 bases and the V segment lost 8 bases, leaving 14 bases of the junction unmatched. The CDR3 is CASYNTGTGAHNTGELFF. In DNA form, the CDR3 reads TGTGCCAGCTACAATACCGGGACAGGGGCTCACAACACCGGGGAGCTGTTTTTT. The full variable domain, with the rest looked up from reference TRBV2 and TRBJ2-2, is EPEVTQTPSHQVTQMGQEVILRCVPISNHLYFYWYRQILGQKVEFLVSFYNNEISEKSEIFDDQFSVERPDGSNFTLKIRSTKLEDSAMYFCASYNTGTGAHNTGELFFGEGSRLTVL.